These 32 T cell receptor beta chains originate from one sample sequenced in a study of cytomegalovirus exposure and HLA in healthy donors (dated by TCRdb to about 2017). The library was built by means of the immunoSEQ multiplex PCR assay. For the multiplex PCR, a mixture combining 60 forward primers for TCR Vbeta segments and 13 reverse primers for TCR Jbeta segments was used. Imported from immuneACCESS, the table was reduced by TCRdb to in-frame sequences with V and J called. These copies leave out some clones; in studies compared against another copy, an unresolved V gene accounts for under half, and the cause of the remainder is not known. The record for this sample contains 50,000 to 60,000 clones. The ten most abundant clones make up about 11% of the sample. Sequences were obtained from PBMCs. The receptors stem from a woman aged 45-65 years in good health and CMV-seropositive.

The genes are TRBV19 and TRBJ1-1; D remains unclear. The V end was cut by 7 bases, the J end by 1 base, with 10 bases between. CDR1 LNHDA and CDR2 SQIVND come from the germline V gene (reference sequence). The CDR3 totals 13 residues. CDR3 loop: CASNSQENTEAFF. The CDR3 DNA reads TGTGCCAGTAACAGTCAAGAGAACACTGAAGCTTTCTTT.

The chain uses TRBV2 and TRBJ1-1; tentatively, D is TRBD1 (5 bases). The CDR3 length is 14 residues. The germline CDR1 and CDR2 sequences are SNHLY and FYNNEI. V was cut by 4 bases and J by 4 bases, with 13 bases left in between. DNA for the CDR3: TGTGCCAGCAGTGTACAGGTGGTCGGCACTGAAGCTTTCTTT. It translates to CASSVQVVGTEAFF.

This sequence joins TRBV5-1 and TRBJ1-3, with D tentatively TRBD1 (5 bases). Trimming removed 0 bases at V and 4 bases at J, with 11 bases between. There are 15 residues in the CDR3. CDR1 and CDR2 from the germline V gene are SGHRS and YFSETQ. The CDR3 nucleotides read TGCGCCAGCAGCTTGGCCGCAGGGTCGGGAAACACCATATATTTT. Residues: CASSLAAGSGNTIYF.

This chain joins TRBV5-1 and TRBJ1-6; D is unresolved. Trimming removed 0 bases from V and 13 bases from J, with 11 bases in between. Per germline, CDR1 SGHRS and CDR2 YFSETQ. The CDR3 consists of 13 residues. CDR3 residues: CASSLDILWPLHF. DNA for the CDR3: TGCGCCAGCAGCTTGGATATCCTATGGCCCCTCCACTTT.

CDR3 in amino acids: CASSGHGGNSPLHF. The DNA for the CDR3 is TGTGCCAGCAGCGGTCATGGGGGGAATTCACCCCTCCACTTT. V is TRBV9 and J is TRBJ1-6; tentatively, D is TRBD1 (5 bases). The germline gives CDR1 SGDLS, CDR2 YYNGEE. The V and J ends lost 3 bases and 7 bases respectively, with 11 bases between them. This CDR3 region has 14 residues. The variable domain in full, completed from reference TRBV9 and TRBJ1-6, reads DSGVTQTPKHLITATGQRVTLRCSPRSGDLSVYWYQQSLDQGLQFLIQYYNGEERAKGNILERFSAQQFPDLHSELNLSSLELGDSALYFCASSGHGGNSPLHFGNGTRLTVT.

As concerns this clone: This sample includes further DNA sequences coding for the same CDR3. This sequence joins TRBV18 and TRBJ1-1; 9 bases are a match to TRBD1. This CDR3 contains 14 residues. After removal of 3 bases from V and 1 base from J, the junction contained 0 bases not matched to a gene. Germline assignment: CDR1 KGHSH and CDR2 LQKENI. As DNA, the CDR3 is TGTGCCAGCTCACCGACAGGGGGGAACACTGAAGCTTTCTTT. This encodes CASSPTGGNTEAFF.

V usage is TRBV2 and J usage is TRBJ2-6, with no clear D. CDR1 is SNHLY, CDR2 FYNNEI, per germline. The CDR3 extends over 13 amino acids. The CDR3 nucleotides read TGTGCGAGCGAGGAGACTGGGGCCAACGTCCTGACTTTC. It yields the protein CASEETGANVLTF. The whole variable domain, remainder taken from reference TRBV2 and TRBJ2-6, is EPEVTQTPSHQVTQMGQEVILRCVPISNHLYFYWYRQILGQKVEFLVSFYNNEISEKSEIFDDQFSVERPDGSNFTLKIRSTKLEDSAMYFCASEETGANVLTFGAGSRLTVL.

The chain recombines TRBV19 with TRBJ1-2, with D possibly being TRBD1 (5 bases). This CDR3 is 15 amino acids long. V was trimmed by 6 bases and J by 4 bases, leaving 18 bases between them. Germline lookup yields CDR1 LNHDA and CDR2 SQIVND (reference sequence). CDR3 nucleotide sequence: TGTGCCAGTAGAGTCGGCTTTATGGGGCCCTATGGCTACACCTTC. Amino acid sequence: CASRVGFMGPYGYTF.

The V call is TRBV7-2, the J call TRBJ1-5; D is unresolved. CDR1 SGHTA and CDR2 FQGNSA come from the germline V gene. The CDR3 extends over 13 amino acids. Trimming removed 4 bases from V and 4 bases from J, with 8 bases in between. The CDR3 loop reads CASSSPGNQPQHF. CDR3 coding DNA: TGTGCCAGCAGCTCCCCGGGGAATCAGCCCCAGCATTTT.

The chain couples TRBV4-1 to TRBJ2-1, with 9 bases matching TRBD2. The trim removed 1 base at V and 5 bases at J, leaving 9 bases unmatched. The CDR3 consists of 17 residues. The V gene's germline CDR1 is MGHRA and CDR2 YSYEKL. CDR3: CASSQGPTAGGHNEQFF. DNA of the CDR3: TGCGCCAGCAGCCAAGGCCCAACAGCGGGGGGCCACAATGAGCAGTTCTTC.

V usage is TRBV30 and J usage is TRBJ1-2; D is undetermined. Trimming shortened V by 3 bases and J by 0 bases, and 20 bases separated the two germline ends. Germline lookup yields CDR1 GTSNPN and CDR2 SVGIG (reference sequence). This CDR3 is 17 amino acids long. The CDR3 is CAWSVPGLITANYGYTF. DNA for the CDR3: TGTGCCTGGAGCGTACCAGGACTCATAACAGCTAACTATGGCTACACCTTC.

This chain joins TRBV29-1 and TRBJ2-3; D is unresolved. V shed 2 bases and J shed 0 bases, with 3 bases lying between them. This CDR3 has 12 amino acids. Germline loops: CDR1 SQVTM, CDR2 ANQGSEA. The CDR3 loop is CSVESSTDTQYF. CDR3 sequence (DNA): TGCAGCGTTGAATCTAGCACAGATACGCAGTATTTT.

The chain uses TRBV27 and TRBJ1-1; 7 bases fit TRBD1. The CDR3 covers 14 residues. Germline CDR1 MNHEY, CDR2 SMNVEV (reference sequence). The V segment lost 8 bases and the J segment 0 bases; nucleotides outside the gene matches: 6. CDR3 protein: CASRRTGMNTEAFF. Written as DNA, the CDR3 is TGTGCCAGCCGAAGGACAGGAATGAACACTGAAGCTTTCTTT.

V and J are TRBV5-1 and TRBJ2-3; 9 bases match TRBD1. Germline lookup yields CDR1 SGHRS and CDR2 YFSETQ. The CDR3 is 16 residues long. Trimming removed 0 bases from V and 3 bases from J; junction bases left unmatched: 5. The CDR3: CASSLGTGGKTDTQYF. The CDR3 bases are TGCGCCAGCAGCTTGGGCACAGGGGGCAAGACAGATACGCAGTATTTT.

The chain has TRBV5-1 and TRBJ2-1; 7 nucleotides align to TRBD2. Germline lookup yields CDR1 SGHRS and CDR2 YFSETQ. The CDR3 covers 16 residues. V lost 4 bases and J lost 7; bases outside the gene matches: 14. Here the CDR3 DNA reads TGCGCCAGCAGCGCCCTTGGGAGGGTGGTATCTAATGAGCAGTTCTTC. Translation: CASSALGRVVSNEQFF.

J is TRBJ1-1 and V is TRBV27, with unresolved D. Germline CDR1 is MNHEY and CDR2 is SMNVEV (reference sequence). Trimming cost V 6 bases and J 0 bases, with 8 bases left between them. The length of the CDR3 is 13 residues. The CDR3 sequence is CASSYQVNTEAFF. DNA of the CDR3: TGTGCCAGCAGCTACCAGGTGAACACTGAAGCTTTCTTT.

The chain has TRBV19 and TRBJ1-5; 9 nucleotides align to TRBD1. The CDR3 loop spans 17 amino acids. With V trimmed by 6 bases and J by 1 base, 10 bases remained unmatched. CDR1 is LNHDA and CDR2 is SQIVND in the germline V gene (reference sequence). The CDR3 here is CASRVTGGSWSNQPQHF. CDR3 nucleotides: TGTGCCAGTAGGGTGACAGGGGGGAGTTGGAGCAATCAGCCCCAGCATTTT.

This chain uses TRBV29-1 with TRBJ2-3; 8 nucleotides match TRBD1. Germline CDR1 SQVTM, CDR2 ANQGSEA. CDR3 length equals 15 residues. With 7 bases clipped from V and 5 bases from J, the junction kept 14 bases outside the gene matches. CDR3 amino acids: CSELDRDGFRDTQYF. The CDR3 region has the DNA TGCAGCGAGTTGGACAGGGACGGTTTCAGAGATACGCAGTATTTT.

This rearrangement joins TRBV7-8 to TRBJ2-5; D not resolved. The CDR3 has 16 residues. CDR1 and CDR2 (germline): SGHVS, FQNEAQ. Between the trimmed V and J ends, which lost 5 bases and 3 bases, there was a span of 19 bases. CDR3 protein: CASSARRFRNKETQYF. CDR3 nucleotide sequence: TGTGCCAGCAGCGCCCGGCGCTTCAGGAATAAAGAGACCCAGTACTTC.

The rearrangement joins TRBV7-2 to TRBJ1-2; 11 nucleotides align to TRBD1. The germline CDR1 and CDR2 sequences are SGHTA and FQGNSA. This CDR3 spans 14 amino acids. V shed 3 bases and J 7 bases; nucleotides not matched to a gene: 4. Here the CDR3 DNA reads TGTGCCAGCAGCTTTCCCGGGACAGGGGGTGGCTACACCTTC. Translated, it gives CASSFPGTGGGYTF.

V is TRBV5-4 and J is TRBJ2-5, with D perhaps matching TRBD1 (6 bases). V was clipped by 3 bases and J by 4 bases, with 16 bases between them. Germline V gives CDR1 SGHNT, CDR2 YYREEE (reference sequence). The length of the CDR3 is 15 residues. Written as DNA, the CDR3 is TGTGCCAGCAGCTCAGGGGCCGCGGGTTCAGAGACCCAGTACTTC. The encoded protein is CASSSGAAGSETQYF.

CDR3 residues: CASSFGGGAVYEQYF. The CDR3 coding sequence is TGTGCCAGCAGCTTTGGCGGGGGGGCCGTATACGAGCAGTACTTC. The chain uses TRBV5-4 and TRBJ2-7; 9 nucleotides align to TRBD2. With 2 bases clipped from V and 4 bases from J, the junction kept 7 bases outside the gene matches. Germline loops: CDR1 SGHNT, CDR2 YYREEE (reference sequence). The CDR3 consists of 15 residues.

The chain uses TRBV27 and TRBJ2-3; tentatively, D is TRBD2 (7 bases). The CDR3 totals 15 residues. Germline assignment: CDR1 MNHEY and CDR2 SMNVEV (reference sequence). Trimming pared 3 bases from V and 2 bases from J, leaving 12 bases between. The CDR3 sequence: CASSLGGPNTDTQYF. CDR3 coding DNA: TGTGCCAGCAGTTTGGGGGGGCCTAACACAGATACGCAGTATTTT.

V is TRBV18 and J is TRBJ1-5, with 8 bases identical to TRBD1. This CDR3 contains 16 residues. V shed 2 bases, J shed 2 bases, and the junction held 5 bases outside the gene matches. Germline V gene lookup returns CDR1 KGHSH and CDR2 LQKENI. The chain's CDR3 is CASSPSTTGGNQPQHF. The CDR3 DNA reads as TGTGCCAGCTCACCATCTACGACAGGGGGCAATCAGCCCCAGCATTTT.

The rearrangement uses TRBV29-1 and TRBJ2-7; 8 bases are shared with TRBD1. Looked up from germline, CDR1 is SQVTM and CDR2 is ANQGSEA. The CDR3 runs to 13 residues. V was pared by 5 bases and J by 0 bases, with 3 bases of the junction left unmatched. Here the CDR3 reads CSVQGAPSYEQYF. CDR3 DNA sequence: TGCAGCGTTCAGGGGGCACCCTCCTACGAGCAGTACTTC.

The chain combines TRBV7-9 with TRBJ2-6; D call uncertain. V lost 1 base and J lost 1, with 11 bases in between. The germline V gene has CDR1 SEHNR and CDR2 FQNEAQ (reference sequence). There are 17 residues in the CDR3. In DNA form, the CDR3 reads TGTGCCAGCAGCTTAGGCCAGGTATTGTCTGGGGCCAACGTCCTGACTTTC. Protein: CASSLGQVLSGANVLTF.

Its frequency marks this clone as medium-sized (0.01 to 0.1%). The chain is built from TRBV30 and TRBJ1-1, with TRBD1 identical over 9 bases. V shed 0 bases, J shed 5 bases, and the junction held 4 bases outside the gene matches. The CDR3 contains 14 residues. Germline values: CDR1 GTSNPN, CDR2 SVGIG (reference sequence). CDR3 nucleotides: TGTGCCTGGAGTGTTGTGACAGGGGGAACTGAAGCTTTCTTT. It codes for CAWSVVTGGTEAFF.

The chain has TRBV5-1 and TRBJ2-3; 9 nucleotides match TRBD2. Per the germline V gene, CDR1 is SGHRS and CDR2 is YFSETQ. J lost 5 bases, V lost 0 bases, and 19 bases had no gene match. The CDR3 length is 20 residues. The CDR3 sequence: CASSLAGGFWREGRQDTQYF. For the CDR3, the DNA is TGCGCCAGCAGCTTGGCAGGCGGGTTTTGGCGGGAGGGCCGTCAAGATACGCAGTATTTT.

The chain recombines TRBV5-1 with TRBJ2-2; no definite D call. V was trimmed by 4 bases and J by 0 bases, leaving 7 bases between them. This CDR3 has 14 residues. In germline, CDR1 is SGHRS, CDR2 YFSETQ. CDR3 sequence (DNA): TGCGCCAGCAGCCTTACTCCGAACACCGGGGAGCTGTTTTTT. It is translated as CASSLTPNTGELFF. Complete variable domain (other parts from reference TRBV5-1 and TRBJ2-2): KAGVTQTPRYLIKTRGQQVTLSCSPISGHRSVSWYQQTPGQGLQFLFEYFSETQRNKGNFPGRFSGRQFSNSRSEMNVSTLELGDSALYLCASSLTPNTGELFFGEGSRLTVL.

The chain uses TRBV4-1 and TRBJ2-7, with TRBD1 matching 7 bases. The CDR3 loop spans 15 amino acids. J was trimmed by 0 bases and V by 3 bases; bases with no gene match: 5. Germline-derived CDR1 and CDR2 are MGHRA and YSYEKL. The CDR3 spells CASSQTGPSSYEQYF. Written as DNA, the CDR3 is TGCGCCAGCAGCCAGACAGGGCCCAGCTCCTACGAGCAGTACTTC.

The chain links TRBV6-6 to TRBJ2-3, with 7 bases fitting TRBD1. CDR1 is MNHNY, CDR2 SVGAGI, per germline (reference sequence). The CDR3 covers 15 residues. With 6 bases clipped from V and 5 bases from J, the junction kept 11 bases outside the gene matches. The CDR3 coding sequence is TGTGCCAGCAGCCGCCTGGACAGGAAGATAGATACGCAGTATTTT. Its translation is CASSRLDRKIDTQYF.

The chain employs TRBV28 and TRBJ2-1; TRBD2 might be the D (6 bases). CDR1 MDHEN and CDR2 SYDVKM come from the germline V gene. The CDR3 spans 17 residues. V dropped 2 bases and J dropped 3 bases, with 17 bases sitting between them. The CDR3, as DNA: TGTGCCAGCAGTTTAGGCCGGGGGATGAAGAACTACAATGAGCAGTTCTTC. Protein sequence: CASSLGRGMKNYNEQFF.